The 23 T cell receptor beta chains reported below all come from one sample, sequenced in a study of cytomegalovirus exposure and HLA in healthy donors. TCRdb's table, derived via immunoSEQ multiplex PCR, lists solely in-frame clones and lacks some. This sample carries 90,000 to 120,000 clones, approximately 94% of them seen once, and the ten largest clones take about 0.7%. The sample was PBMCs. The receptors here all came from a woman aged 18 to 35 in good health and CMV-seronegative.

This rearrangement joins TRBV9 to TRBJ1-3; D uncertain. The CDR3 length is 15 residues. Germline loops: CDR1 SGDLS, CDR2 YYNGEE. V was trimmed by 3 bases and J by 2 bases, leaving 12 bases between them. The CDR3 sequence is CASSAGGYTGNTIYF. As DNA, the CDR3 is TGTGCCAGCAGCGCAGGTGGCTACACTGGAAACACCATATATTTT.

This clone has a single count. The chain is built from TRBV2 and TRBJ1-1; D not certain. V lost 5 bases and J 8 bases, leaving 6 bases between the germline ends. The CDR3 length is 10 residues. From germline, CDR1 is SNHLY and CDR2 FYNNEI. The CDR3 reads CASSQFEAFF. The CDR3 DNA follows: TGTGCCAGCAGTCAGTTCGAAGCTTTCTTT.

V is TRBV7-6 and J is TRBJ1-1; 8 bases are shared with TRBD1. CDR1 is SGHVS and CDR2 is FNYEAQ in the germline V gene. With V trimmed by 2 bases and J by 0 bases, 8 bases remained unmatched. The CDR3 sequence is 17 residues long. The CDR3 DNA follows: TGTGCCAGCAGCTTACCCGGACAGGGCTCTATGAACACTGAAGCTTTCTTT. Protein: CASSLPGQGSMNTEAFF. The variable domain in full, completed from reference TRBV7-6 and TRBJ1-1, reads GAGVSQSPRYKVTKRGQDVALRCDPISGHVSLYWYRQALGQGPEFLTYFNYEAQQDKSGLPNDRFSAERPEGSISTLTIQRTEQRDSAMYRCASSLPGQGSMNTEAFFGQGTRLTVV.

V is TRBV28 and J is TRBJ2-2; TRBD2 agrees at 10 bases. V trimming: 1 base; J trimming: 1 base; junction bases outside the gene matches: 0. The CDR3 runs to 16 residues. The germline gives CDR1 MDHEN, CDR2 SYDVKM. In DNA form, the CDR3 reads TGTGCCAGCAGTTTATTAGCGGGGGGGAACACCGGGGAGCTGTTTTTT. It is translated as CASSLLAGGNTGELFF.

V usage is TRBV6-1 and J usage is TRBJ1-5; TRBD1 might be the D (5 bases). Trimming removed 6 bases at V and 2 bases at J, with 14 bases between. This CDR3 is built from 15 residues. Looked up from germline, CDR1 is MNHNS and CDR2 is SASEGT. CDR3 loop: CASRLDGGGNQPQHF. The CDR3 DNA sequence: TGTGCCAGCAGACTGGACGGGGGGGGCAATCAGCCCCAGCATTTT.

This chain uses TRBV5-1 with TRBJ2-7, with 7 bases identical to TRBD1. CDR3 size: 13 residues. Unmatched junction bases numbered 5, after V lost 4 bases and J lost 4 bases. Germline CDR1 SGHRS, CDR2 YFSETQ. The CDR3 loop reads CASSPQGRYEQYF. For the CDR3, the DNA is TGCGCCAGCAGCCCACAGGGGCGATACGAGCAGTACTTC.

The chain carries TRBV18 and TRBJ2-5; D is perhaps TRBD2 (5 bases). Trimming shortened V by 0 bases and J by 2 bases, and 10 bases separated the two germline ends. CDR3 length equals 15 residues. CDR1 and CDR2 (germline): KGHSH, LQKENI. The CDR3 spells CASSPPSAPQETQYF. The DNA of the CDR3 is TGTGCCAGCTCACCACCTAGCGCTCCACAAGAGACCCAGTACTTC.

The rearrangement uses TRBV18 and TRBJ1-2, with D tentatively TRBD1 (5 bases). This CDR3 spans 14 amino acids. The V end was cut by 5 bases, the J end by 6 bases, with 16 bases between. Germline V CDR1 and CDR2: KGHSH, LQKENI. The CDR3 bases are TGTGCCAGCTCAGAATTTACAGGAGCTGATGGCTACACCTTC. This translates into CASSEFTGADGYTF.

J is TRBJ2-7 and V is TRBV2; maybe TRBD2 (5 bases). The CDR3 has 14 amino acids. Per the germline V gene, CDR1 is SNHLY and CDR2 is FYNNEI. V was cut by 4 bases and J by 0 bases, with 10 bases left in between. As DNA, the CDR3 is TGTGCCAGCAGTGCCGAGGGTCGCTCCTACGAGCAGTACTTC. This gives the protein CASSAEGRSYEQYF.

V is TRBV2 and J is TRBJ2-3; 7 bases are a match to TRBD1. The J segment lost 2 bases and the V segment lost 9 bases, leaving 5 bases of the junction unmatched. CDR1 and CDR2 (germline): SNHLY, FYNNEI. The CDR3 is made up of 13 amino acids. DNA of the CDR3: TGTGCCAGTCACAGGGGCCTCACAGATACGCAGTATTTT. The encoded protein is CASHRGLTDTQYF.

This rearrangement joins TRBV11-2 to TRBJ2-1, with a possible D match to TRBD1 (5 bases). The germline V gene encodes CDR1 SGHAT and CDR2 FQNNGV. The CDR3 runs to 18 residues. The ends were cut back, 5 bases at V and 0 bases at J, with 20 bases in the middle. DNA for the CDR3: TGTGCCAGCAGCCCGCTAACCAGGGTCCGTAGCTCCTACAATGAGCAGTTCTTC. Protein: CASSPLTRVRSSYNEQFF.

V gene TRBV29-1 combines with J gene TRBJ2-5, with 8 bases identical to TRBD2. This CDR3 is built from 13 residues. Germline lookup yields CDR1 SQVTM and CDR2 ANQGSEA. V lost 7 bases, J lost 5 bases, and 9 bases stayed unmatched. The CDR3 sequence: CSADRGGGETQYF. The CDR3, as DNA: TGCAGCGCCGATCGGGGGGGAGGGGAGACCCAGTACTTC.

J is TRBJ1-3 and V is TRBV5-1; 9 nucleotides match TRBD1. Trimming at V came to 5 bases and at J to 4 bases, leaving 4 bases not matched to a gene. CDR1 is SGHRS, CDR2 YFSETQ, per germline. The CDR3 has 14 amino acids. CDR3 nucleotides: TGCGCCAGCAGACAGGGGGCCTCCGGAAACACCATATATTTT. Its protein product is CASRQGASGNTIYF. The full variable domain, in which reference TRBV5-1 and TRBJ1-3 provide the parts outside the CDR3, is KAGVTQTPRYLIKTRGQQVTLSCSPISGHRSVSWYQQTPGQGLQFLFEYFSETQRNKGNFPGRFSGRQFSNSRSEMNVSTLELGDSALYLCASRQGASGNTIYFGEGSWLTVV.

The rearrangement joins TRBV6-6 to TRBJ2-1, with 10 bases fitting TRBD2. Germline lookup yields CDR1 MNHNY and CDR2 SVGAGI (reference sequence). Losses at the gene ends were 4 bases for V and 5 bases for J; bases not matched to a gene: 5. CDR3 size: 15 residues. The CDR3: CASSLAGGLHNEQFF. CDR3 nucleotides: TGTGCCAGCAGTTTAGCGGGGGGACTACACAATGAGCAGTTCTTC.

This chain uses TRBV5-1 with TRBJ2-7, with D possibly TRBD1 on 5 matching bases. CDR3 length: 14 residues. CDR1 is SGHRS and CDR2 is YFSETQ in the germline V gene. V lost 3 bases and J 3 bases, leaving 13 bases between the germline ends. CDR3 DNA: TGCGCCAGCAGCTCCACAGACAGTCACTACGAGCAGTACTTC. Translation: CASSSTDSHYEQYF.

The CDR3 DNA follows: TGTGCCAGCTCACCACCAGGCCTAGCGTTTCAAGAGACCCAGTACTTC. Translated, it gives CASSPPGLAFQETQYF. This rearrangement joins TRBV18 to TRBJ2-5, with D perhaps matching TRBD2 (6 bases). The length of the CDR3 is 16 residues. The V gene's germline CDR1 is KGHSH and CDR2 LQKENI. The ends were cut back, 0 bases at V and 2 bases at J, with 13 bases in the middle.

The V call is TRBV11-2, the J call TRBJ2-7; D gene uncertain. Germline loops: CDR1 SGHAT, CDR2 FQNNGV. The CDR3 contains 12 residues. V shed 2 bases and J shed 4 bases, with 6 bases lying between them. The CDR3 coding sequence is TGTGCCAGCAGCTTAATTTCATACGAGCAGTACTTC. Protein product: CASSLISYEQYF. Complete variable domain (other parts from reference TRBV11-2 and TRBJ2-7): EAGVAQSPRYKIIEKRQSVAFWCNPISGHATLYWYQQILGQGPKLLIQFQNNGVVDDSQLPKDRFSAERLKGVDSTLKIQPAKLEDSAVYLCASSLISYEQYFGPGTRLTVT.

This chain connects TRBV7-2 to TRBJ2-7, with 9 nucleotides matching TRBD1. Germline V gene lookup returns CDR1 SGHTA and CDR2 FQGNSA. The CDR3 runs 16 residues. The ends lost 5 bases at V and 3 bases at J; junction bases unmatched: 11. Written as DNA, the CDR3 is TGTGCCAGCAGCGCCCGTTCAGGGACAGGGCACTACGAGCAGTACTTC. Translation gives CASSARSGTGHYEQYF.

The chain joins TRBV28 to TRBJ1-1; 9 bases are a match to TRBD1. Germline V gene data show CDR1 as MDHEN and CDR2 as SYDVKM. V shed 2 bases, J shed 2 bases, and the junction held 6 bases outside the gene matches. The CDR3 spans 16 residues. The CDR3 sequence is CASSLPTGGGNTEAFF. The CDR3 DNA follows: TGTGCCAGCAGTTTACCCACAGGGGGCGGTAACACTGAAGCTTTCTTT.

The chain recombines TRBV19 with TRBJ1-6; TRBD1 might be the D (6 bases). CDR1 is LNHDA and CDR2 is SQIVND in the germline V gene (reference sequence). The CDR3 runs to 17 residues. V was cut by 0 bases and J by 7 bases, with 16 bases left in between. The CDR3 DNA sequence: TGTGCCAGTAGTATAGATCAAGTCACAGGGAGAAATTCACCCCTCCACTTT. It encodes CASSIDQVTGRNSPLHF.

The gene calls are TRBV2 and TRBJ2-3, with D possibly TRBD1 on 5 matching bases. Germline-derived CDR1 and CDR2 are SNHLY and FYNNEI. V was clipped by 9 bases and J by 8 bases, with 18 bases between them. The CDR3 loop spans 13 amino acids. The CDR3 coding sequence is TGTGCCAGGGGTGGGGCGATCCCCAGTACGCAGTATTTT. Amino acids: CARGGAIPSTQYF.

This chain uses TRBV2 with TRBJ1-6; D might be TRBD1 (6 bases). Looked up from germline, CDR1 is SNHLY and CDR2 is FYNNEI. The germline V and J ends were trimmed by 10 bases and 7 bases, with 20 bases remaining between them. There are 15 residues in the CDR3. The CDR3 sequence is CATNPGQRPNSPLHF. The CDR3 DNA reads TGTGCCACCAATCCCGGACAGCGACCGAATTCACCCCTCCACTTT.

This chain joins TRBV7-9 and TRBJ2-7; 9 bases are shared with TRBD1. Trimming cost V 4 bases and J 2 bases; bases outside gene matches: 12. Germline CDR1 and CDR2: SEHNR and FQNEAQ (reference sequence). This CDR3 is 17 amino acids long. Here the CDR3 reads CASSSTQTGTGTYEQYF. The CDR3 DNA reads as TGTGCCAGCAGCTCGACACAAACCGGGACAGGGACCTACGAGCAGTACTTC. Using reference TRBV7-9 and TRBJ2-7 for the parts outside the CDR3, the full variable domain is DTGVSQNPRHKITKRGQNVTFRCDPISEHNRLYWYRQTLGQGPEFLTYFQNEAQLEKSRLLSDRFSAERPKGSFSTLEIQRTEQGDSAMYLCASSSTQTGTGTYEQYFGPGTRLTVT.